This TCR beta chain is drawn from a study of blood T cell repertoires in COVID-19. V lost 3 bases and J 3 bases, leaving 9 bases between the germline ends. The CDR3 covers 13 residues. CDR1 is DFQATT and CDR2 is SNEGSKA in the germline V gene (reference sequence). On this clone itself: Other nucleotide sequences from this sample produce the same CDR3.

Repertoires were generated with immunoSEQ multiplex PCR, while TCRdb's copy carries only in-frame clones and drops some. The sample holds 25,000 to 30,000 clones, around 87% seen once. The sequence derives from a human donor in a cohort sampled during active COVID-19. The donor label of this sample is uncertain. Sequenced: peripheral blood. This sequence joins TRBV20-1 and TRBJ1-5; D is perhaps TRBD1 (6 bases). The CDR3 DNA sequence: TGCAGTGCTAGTTCAGGGGTCAATCAGCCCCAGCATTTT. This gives the protein CSASSGVNQPQHF.